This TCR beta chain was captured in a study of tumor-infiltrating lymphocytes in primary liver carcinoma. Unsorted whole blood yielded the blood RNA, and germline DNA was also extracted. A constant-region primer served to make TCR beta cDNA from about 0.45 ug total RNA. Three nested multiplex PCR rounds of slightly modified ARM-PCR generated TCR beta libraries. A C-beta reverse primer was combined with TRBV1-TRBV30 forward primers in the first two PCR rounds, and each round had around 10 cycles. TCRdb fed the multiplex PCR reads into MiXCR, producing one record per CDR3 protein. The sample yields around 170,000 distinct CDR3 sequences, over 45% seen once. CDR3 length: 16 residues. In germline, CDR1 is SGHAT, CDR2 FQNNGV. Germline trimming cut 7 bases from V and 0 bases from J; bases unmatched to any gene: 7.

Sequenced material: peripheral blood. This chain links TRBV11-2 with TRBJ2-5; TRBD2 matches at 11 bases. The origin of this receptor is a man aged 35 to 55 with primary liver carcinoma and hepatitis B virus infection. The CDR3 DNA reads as TGTGCCAGCACCACTAGCGGGAGCTGGTACCAAGAGACCCAGTACTTC. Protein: CASTTSGSWYQETQYF.